This entry lists 30 T cell receptor beta chains sequenced from one sample in a study of OX40 agonist ivuxolimab in advanced cancers. This table comes from immunoSEQ multiplex PCR, and its TCRdb copy is limited to in-frame clones, with some not included. The sample holds about 61,000 clones, about 88% seen once. Here the sequenced sample was CD4+ or CD8+ T cells sorted from blood, taken in a trial of the OX40 agonist ivuxolimab. Receptors were obtained from an adult with an advanced solid tumor such as melanoma, head and neck, liver or kidney cancer.

This rearrangement joins TRBV5-6 to TRBJ2-5; weak D call: TRBD2 (5 bases). The CDR3 is 15 amino acids. Trimming took 2 bases from V and 3 from J, leaving 14 bases between them. Germline V gene sequence: CDR1 SGHDT, CDR2 YYEEEE. The DNA of the CDR3 is TGTGCCAGCAGCTTACGGTCCGGGGATAAAGAGACCCAGTACTTC. Protein: CASSLRSGDKETQYF. Drawing the rest from reference TRBV5-6 and TRBJ2-5, the complete variable domain is DAGVTQSPTHLIKTRGQQVTLRCSPKSGHDTVSWYQQALGQGPQFIFQYYEEEERQRGNFPDRFSGHQFPNYSSELNVNALLLGDSALYLCASSLRSGDKETQYFGPGTRLLVL.

This rearrangement joins TRBV28 to TRBJ1-5; D call uncertain. Germline V gene sequence: CDR1 MDHEN, CDR2 SYDVKM. This CDR3 has 13 amino acids. The ends were cut back, 1 base at V and 4 bases at J, with 5 bases in the middle. CDR3 residues: CASSLLGNQPQHF. The CDR3 DNA reads TGTGCCAGCAGTTTATTGGGGAATCAGCCCCAGCATTTT.

CDR3 amino acids: CASSLVGGVAFF. CDR3 in DNA: TGTGCCAGCAGCTTAGTAGGAGGGGTGGCATTCTTT. This chain connects TRBV7-2 to TRBJ1-1, with D maybe TRBD1 (5 bases). The V end lost 1 base, the J end lost 14 bases, and 14 bases lay between the germline ends. The V gene's germline CDR1 is SGHTA and CDR2 FQGNSA. This CDR3 has 12 amino acids.

This clone was detected only a few times. The chain carries TRBV29-1 and TRBJ1-1; maybe TRBD1 (5 bases). Germline assignment: CDR1 SQVTM and CDR2 ANQGSEA. This CDR3 has 17 residues. The V gene lost 4 bases and the J gene lost 4 bases, with 25 bases spanning the gap. The CDR3 DNA reads TGCAGCGTTGTTAGACATAATCGTTGGTCAGGGCTCACTGAAGCTTTCTTT. This codes for CSVVRHNRWSGLTEAFF.

The rearrangement uses TRBV4-2 and TRBJ1-5; no clear D gene. Germline V gives CDR1 LGHNA, CDR2 YNFKEQ. The CDR3 covers 14 residues. The V and J ends lost 0 bases and 1 base respectively, with 4 bases between them. The CDR3 loop reads CASSQDSSNQPQHF. The DNA of the CDR3 is TGTGCCAGCAGCCAAGATTCCAGCAATCAGCCCCAGCATTTT.

In DNA, the CDR3 is TGCGCCAGCAGCTTGGGACTGAGGGGAGGAGGGGACTCCTACGAGCAGTACTTC. This codes for CASSLGLRGGGDSYEQYF. V gene TRBV5-1 combines with J gene TRBJ2-7; D might be TRBD2 (6 bases). The germline CDR1 and CDR2 sequences are SGHRS and YFSETQ. The CDR3 extends over 18 amino acids. The V end lost 0 bases, the J end lost 0 bases, and 19 bases lay between the germline ends.

The CDR3 coding sequence is TGTGCAAGTCGCTTAAGGCCCCAGCATTTT. This gives the protein CASRLRPQHF. This chain connects TRBV12-2 to TRBJ1-5. TRBV12-2 is shown as a pseudogene. The CDR3 runs 10 residues.

The chain carries TRBV4-1 and TRBJ2-1; 10 bases align to TRBD2. The CDR3 has 16 residues. Germline V gene data show CDR1 as MGHRA and CDR2 as YSYEKL. Trimming cost V 1 base and J 3 bases; bases outside gene matches: 3. The CDR3 sequence is CASSQGRLAGYNEQFF. DNA for the CDR3: TGCGCCAGCAGCCAAGGGAGACTAGCGGGCTACAATGAGCAGTTCTTC.

This chain links TRBV7-2 with TRBJ2-5, with D hard to call. V lost 5 bases, J lost 0 bases, and 13 bases lay in between. CDR1 is SGHTA and CDR2 is FQGNSA in the germline V gene. The CDR3 contains 15 residues. The CDR3 region is CASSPSPGYQETQYF. The CDR3 region has the DNA TGTGCCAGCAGCCCATCCCCTGGGTACCAAGAGACCCAGTACTTC.

The V call is TRBV30, the J call TRBJ1-2; 8 positions match TRBD1. There are 18 residues in the CDR3. Trimming at V came to 4 bases and at J to 0 bases, leaving 16 bases not matched to a gene. Germline values: CDR1 GTSNPN, CDR2 SVGIG (reference sequence). The CDR3 loop reads CAWKGVFRTGIPNYGYTF. The CDR3 bases are TGTGCCTGGAAGGGGGTCTTCCGGACAGGGATACCTAACTATGGCTACACCTTC.

This chain connects TRBV7-8 to TRBJ2-3; 8 positions match TRBD2. Unmatched junction bases numbered 4, after V lost 4 bases and J lost 1 base. Germline lookup yields CDR1 SGHVS and CDR2 FQNEAQ. The CDR3 runs to 15 residues. The CDR3 nucleotides read TGTGCCAGCAGCTCGGGGGGGCCCGGCACAGATACGCAGTATTTT. Its protein product is CASSSGGPGTDTQYF.

The gene calls are TRBV10-2 and TRBJ2-3, with D maybe TRBD1 (5 bases). Germline V gene sequence: CDR1 WSHSY, CDR2 SAAADI. V was shortened by 6 bases and J by 0 bases, with 10 bases between the two germline ends. The CDR3 is made up of 14 amino acids. CDR3 sequence reads: CASSDSPSTDTQYF. CDR3 DNA sequence: TGCGCCAGCAGCGACAGTCCCAGCACAGATACGCAGTATTTT.

V and J are TRBV19 and TRBJ1-5; D might be TRBD1 (5 bases). Trimming stripped 3 bases from V and 5 bases from J, with 14 bases between. CDR3 length: 15 residues. Germline values: CDR1 LNHDA, CDR2 SQIVND (reference sequence). CDR3 nucleotides: TGTGCCAGTAGTATTCGGGGGAGCGTTCATCAGCCCCAGCATTTT. Translation gives CASSIRGSVHQPQHF. The whole variable domain, filled in from reference TRBV19 and TRBJ1-5, reads DGGITQSPKYLFRKEGQNVTLSCEQNLNHDAMYWYRQDPGQGLRLIYYSQIVNDFQKGDIAEGYSVSREKKESFPLTVTSAQKNPTAFYLCASSIRGSVHQPQHFGDGTRLSIL.

The CDR3 DNA follows: TGTGCCAGCAGCTTAGAACATGTAGCCAAAAACATTCAGTACTTC. This codes for CASSLEHVAKNIQYF. V gene TRBV7-2 combines with J gene TRBJ2-4; D is unresolved. This CDR3 is built from 15 residues. Trimming cost V 1 base and J 0 bases, with 7 bases left between them. CDR1 is SGHTA, CDR2 FQGNSA, per germline.

The genes are TRBV9 and TRBJ2-3; 16 bases agree with TRBD2. The CDR3 totals 17 residues. The V segment lost 4 bases and the J segment 4 bases; nucleotides outside the gene matches: 6. CDR1 and CDR2 from the germline V gene are SGDLS and YYNGEE. CDR3 amino acids: CASSQRGLAGGADTQYF. In DNA, the CDR3 is TGTGCCAGCAGCCAAAGGGGACTAGCGGGAGGGGCAGATACGCAGTATTTT.

This clone came up once. J is TRBJ2-2 and V is TRBV9; TRBD2 might be the D (5 bases). Trimming left V 0 bases short and J 1 base short, with 7 bases between. CDR1 is SGDLS and CDR2 is YYNGEE in the germline V gene. The length of the CDR3 is 15 residues. In DNA, the CDR3 is TGTGCCAGCAGCGTAGGAGGAGGGAACACCGGGGAGCTGTTTTTT. This encodes CASSVGGGNTGELFF.

The chain is built from TRBV5-8 and TRBJ2-3, with D perhaps TRBD1 (7 bases). Germline-derived CDR1 and CDR2 are SGHTS and YDEGEE. CDR3 length: 17 amino acids. Trimming shortened V by 0 bases and J by 2 bases, and 16 bases separated the two germline ends. CDR3 nucleotide sequence: TGTGCCAGCAGCTTGGCCATTGCAGGGGGGAACACAGATACGCAGTATTTT. Encoded protein: CASSLAIAGGNTDTQYF.

The CDR3 region is CASSLSGGYNEQFF. The DNA for the CDR3 is TGTGCCAGCAGTCTTAGCGGGGGGTACAATGAGCAGTTCTTC. This chain connects TRBV6-1 to TRBJ2-1; 10 nucleotides match TRBD2. The V gene end was trimmed by 5 bases and the J gene end by 4 bases; junction bases not matched to a gene: 2. The CDR3 has 14 residues. Germline assignment: CDR1 MNHNS and CDR2 SASEGT.

This chain connects TRBV4-3 to TRBJ1-2; possibly TRBD1 for D (5 bases). CDR3 length equals 13 residues. Trimming removed 0 bases at V and 8 bases at J, with 10 bases between. CDR1 LGHNA and CDR2 YSLEER come from the germline V gene. CDR3 sequence: CASSQDRGEGYTF. The CDR3 coding sequence is TGCGCCAGCAGCCAAGATCGGGGGGAGGGCTACACCTTC.

This chain uses TRBV6-6 with TRBJ2-7, with 9 bases lining up with TRBD2. The germline V gene encodes CDR1 MNHNY and CDR2 SVGAGI (reference sequence). CDR3 length: 14 residues. After removal of 5 bases from V and 2 bases from J, the junction contained 4 bases not matched to a gene. The CDR3: CASSPLAGAYEQYF. The CDR3 DNA reads TGTGCCAGCAGTCCTTTAGCGGGGGCCTACGAGCAGTACTTC.

The chain employs TRBV28 and TRBJ2-2; weak D call: TRBD2 (6 bases). Per germline, CDR1 MDHEN and CDR2 SYDVKM. The CDR3 contains 11 residues. V lost 7 bases to trimming and J lost 6 bases, with 6 bases between them. The DNA for the CDR3 is TGTGCCAGCACTAGCGCCGGGGAGCTGTTTTTT. This encodes CASTSAGELFF.

This sequence joins TRBV27 and TRBJ1-1, with D possibly TRBD1 on 6 matching bases. CDR1 MNHEY and CDR2 SMNVEV come from the germline V gene (reference sequence). V was trimmed by 8 bases and J by 6 bases, leaving 16 bases between them. The CDR3 is 13 amino acids. CDR3 amino acids: CASGRGAQPEAFF. DNA of the CDR3: TGTGCCAGCGGAAGGGGGGCGCAGCCTGAAGCTTTCTTT.

The J gene is TRBJ2-6, the V gene TRBV19; D gene uncertain. V shed 5 bases and J shed 4 bases, with 12 bases lying between them. Germline CDR1 is LNHDA and CDR2 is SQIVND (reference sequence). This CDR3 has 15 amino acids. CDR3 in DNA: TGTGCCAGTAGTGACCGGCCTGGAGGGGCCAACGTCCTGACTTTC. It encodes CASSDRPGGANVLTF.

The table lists this clone with a count of one. J is TRBJ2-1 and V is TRBV5-4; TRBD2 might be the D (5 bases). The germline V gene encodes CDR1 SGHNT and CDR2 YYREEE (reference sequence). This CDR3 has 16 residues. V was clipped by 4 bases and J by 2 bases, with 16 bases between them. CDR3 protein: CASSRDVGVTYNEQFF. The CDR3 DNA is TGTGCCAGCAGCCGGGATGTGGGCGTTACCTACAATGAGCAGTTCTTC.

This clone came up once. J is TRBJ2-2 and V is TRBV7-2; D uncertain. Germline V CDR1 and CDR2: SGHTA, FQGNSA. The CDR3 has 13 amino acids. V shed 1 base and J shed 7 bases, with 7 bases lying between them. This chain's CDR3 is CASSLDLGGELFF. In DNA form, the CDR3 reads TGTGCCAGCAGCTTAGATCTAGGCGGGGAGCTGTTTTTT. Combining the CDR3 with reference TRBV7-2 and TRBJ2-2 gives the whole variable domain GAGVSQSPSNKVTEKGKDVELRCDPISGHTALYWYRQSLGQGLEFLIYFQGNSAPDKSGLPSDRFSAERTGGSVSTLTIQRTQQEDSAVYLCASSLDLGGELFFGEGSRLTVL.

The gene calls are TRBV7-8 and TRBJ2-1; 7 bases map to TRBD1. This CDR3 region has 18 residues. Germline-derived CDR1 and CDR2 are SGHVS and FQNEAQ. V was pared by 6 bases and J by 6 bases, with 20 bases of the junction left unmatched. The CDR3 region has the DNA TGTGCCAGCAGGCAACGGGGAAGTGGGACCAGGGGGTCCAATGAGCAGTTCTTC. Translating gives CASRQRGSGTRGSNEQFF.

V gene TRBV7-2 combines with J gene TRBJ2-3; D remains ambiguous. The CDR3 is 15 residues long. V lost 7 bases and J 1 base, leaving 15 bases between the germline ends. CDR1 is SGHTA and CDR2 is FQGNSA in the germline V gene. This CDR3 is CASTPQSAGTDTQYF. DNA of the CDR3: TGTGCCAGCACCCCCCAGAGCGCGGGCACAGATACGCAGTATTTT.

The V gene is TRBV30, the J gene TRBJ2-1, with D possibly being TRBD2 (7 bases). CDR1 is GTSNPN, CDR2 SVGIG, per germline (reference sequence). The V end was cut by 2 bases, the J end by 9 bases, with 14 bases between. There are 13 residues in the CDR3. The DNA of the CDR3 is TGTGCCTGGAGTCTAGGGAGGGGGGGTGAGCAGTTCTTC. Translation gives CAWSLGRGGEQFF.

This chain joins TRBV25-1 and TRBJ1-5; D perhaps matches TRBD1 (6 bases). The CDR3 has 14 residues. CDR1 and CDR2 from the germline V gene are MGHDK and SYGVNS. The V gene lost 1 base and the J gene lost 6 bases, with 10 bases spanning the gap. CDR3 in DNA: TGTGCCAGCAGTGAATCAGGGGCAGGTCAGCCCCAGCATTTT. The encoded protein is CASSESGAGQPQHF.

This clone has a handful of counts. This sequence joins TRBV13 and TRBJ2-7; 10 nucleotides line up with TRBD1. The germline V gene has CDR1 PRHDT and CDR2 FYEKMQ (reference sequence). Trimming took 8 bases from V and 3 from J; bases not matched to a gene: 1. The CDR3 is made up of 12 amino acids. This CDR3 reads CASGTGVYEQYF. The CDR3 DNA reads as TGTGCCAGCGGGACAGGGGTCTACGAGCAGTACTTC.